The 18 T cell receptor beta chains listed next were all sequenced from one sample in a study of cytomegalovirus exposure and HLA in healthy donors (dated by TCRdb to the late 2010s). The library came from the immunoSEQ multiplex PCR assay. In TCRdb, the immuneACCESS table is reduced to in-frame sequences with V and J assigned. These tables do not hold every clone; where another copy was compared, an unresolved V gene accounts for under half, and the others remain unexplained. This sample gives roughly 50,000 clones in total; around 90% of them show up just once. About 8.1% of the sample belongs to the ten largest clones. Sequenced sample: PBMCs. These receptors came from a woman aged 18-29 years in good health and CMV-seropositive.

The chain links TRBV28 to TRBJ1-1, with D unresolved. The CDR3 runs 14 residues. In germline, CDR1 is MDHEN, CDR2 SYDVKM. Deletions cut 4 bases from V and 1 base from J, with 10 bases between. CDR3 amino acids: CASSSTVPNTEAFF. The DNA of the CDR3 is TGTGCCAGCAGTTCTACGGTCCCGAACACTGAAGCTTTCTTT.

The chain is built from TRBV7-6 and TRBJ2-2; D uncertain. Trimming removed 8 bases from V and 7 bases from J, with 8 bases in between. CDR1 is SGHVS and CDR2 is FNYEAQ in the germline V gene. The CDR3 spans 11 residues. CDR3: CASLVGGELFF. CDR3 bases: TGTGCCAGCCTAGTTGGCGGGGAGCTGTTTTTT.

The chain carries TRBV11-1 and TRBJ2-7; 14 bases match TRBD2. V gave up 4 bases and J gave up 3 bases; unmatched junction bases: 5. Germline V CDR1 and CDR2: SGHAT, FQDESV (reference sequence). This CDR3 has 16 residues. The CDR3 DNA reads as TGTGCCAGCAGCTGGGGACTAGCGGGGGCCCTCTACGAGCAGTACTTC. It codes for CASSWGLAGALYEQYF.

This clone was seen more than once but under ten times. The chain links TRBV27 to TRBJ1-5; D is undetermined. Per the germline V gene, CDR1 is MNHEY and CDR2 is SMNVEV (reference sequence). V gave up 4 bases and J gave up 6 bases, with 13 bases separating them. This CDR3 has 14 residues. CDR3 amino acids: CASSWSRGSQPQHF. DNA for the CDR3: TGTGCCAGCAGTTGGTCTCGGGGAAGTCAGCCCCAGCATTTT.

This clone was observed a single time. The CDR3 spells CASSLATRGLAGAYEQYF. DNA for the CDR3: TGTGCCAGCAGCTTAGCCACCCGGGGGCTAGCGGGGGCCTACGAGCAGTACTTC. This chain connects TRBV7-9 to TRBJ2-7, with 10 nucleotides matching TRBD2. The CDR3 has 18 amino acids. The junction had 10 bases not matched to a gene; V was cut back by 0 bases and J by 2 bases. CDR1 is SEHNR, CDR2 FQNEAQ, per germline (reference sequence).

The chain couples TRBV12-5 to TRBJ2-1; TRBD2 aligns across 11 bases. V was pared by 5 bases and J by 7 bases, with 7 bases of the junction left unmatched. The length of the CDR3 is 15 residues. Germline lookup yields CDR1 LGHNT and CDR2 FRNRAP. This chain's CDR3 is CASGPSGGNGNEQFF. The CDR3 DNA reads TGTGCTAGTGGTCCTAGCGGGGGGAATGGGAATGAGCAGTTCTTC.

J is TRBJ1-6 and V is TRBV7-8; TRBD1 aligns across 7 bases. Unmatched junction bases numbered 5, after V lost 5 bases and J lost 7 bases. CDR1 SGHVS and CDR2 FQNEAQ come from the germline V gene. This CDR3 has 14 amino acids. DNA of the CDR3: TGTGCCAGCAGCGTACAGGGGTTGAATTCACCCCTCCACTTT. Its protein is CASSVQGLNSPLHF.

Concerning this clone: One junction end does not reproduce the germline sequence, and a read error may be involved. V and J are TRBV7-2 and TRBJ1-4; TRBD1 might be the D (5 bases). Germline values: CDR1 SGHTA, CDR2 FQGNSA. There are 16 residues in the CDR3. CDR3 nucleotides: TGTGCCAGCAGTTTAGGTCCAGGGCCCTCTAATGAAAAACTGTTTTTT. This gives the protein CASSLGPGPSNEKLFF.

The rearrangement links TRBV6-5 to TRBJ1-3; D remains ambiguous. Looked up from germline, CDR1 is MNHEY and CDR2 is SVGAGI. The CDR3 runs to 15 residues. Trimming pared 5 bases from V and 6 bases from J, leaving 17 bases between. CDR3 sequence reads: CASSGSFGLENTIYF. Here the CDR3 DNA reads TGTGCCAGCAGTGGTAGCTTCGGGTTGGAAAACACCATATATTTT.

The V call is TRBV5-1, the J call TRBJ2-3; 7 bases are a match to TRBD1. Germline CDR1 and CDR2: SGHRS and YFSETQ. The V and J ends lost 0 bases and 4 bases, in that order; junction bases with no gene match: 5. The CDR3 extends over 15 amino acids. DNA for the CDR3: TGCGCCAGCAGCTTGGAAACTCAGGGGGCAGATACGCAGTATTTT. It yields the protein CASSLETQGADTQYF.

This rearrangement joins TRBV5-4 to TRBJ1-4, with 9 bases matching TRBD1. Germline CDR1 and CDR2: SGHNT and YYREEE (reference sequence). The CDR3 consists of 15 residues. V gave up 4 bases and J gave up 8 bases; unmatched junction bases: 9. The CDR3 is CASSTQGAGEEKLFF. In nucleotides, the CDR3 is TGTGCCAGCAGCACACAGGGGGCCGGAGAAGAAAAACTGTTTTTT.

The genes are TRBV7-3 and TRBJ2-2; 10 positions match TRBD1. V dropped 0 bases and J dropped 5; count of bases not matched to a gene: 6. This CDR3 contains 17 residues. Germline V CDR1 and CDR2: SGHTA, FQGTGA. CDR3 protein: CASSLTRDRGLTGELFF. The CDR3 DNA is TGTGCCAGCAGCTTAACGAGGGACAGGGGATTAACCGGGGAGCTGTTTTTT. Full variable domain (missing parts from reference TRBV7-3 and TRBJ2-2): GAGVSQTPSNKVTEKGKYVELRCDPISGHTALYWYRQSLGQGPEFLIYFQGTGAADDSGLPNDRFFAVRPEGSVSTLKIQRTERGDSAVYLCASSLTRDRGLTGELFFGEGSRLTVL.

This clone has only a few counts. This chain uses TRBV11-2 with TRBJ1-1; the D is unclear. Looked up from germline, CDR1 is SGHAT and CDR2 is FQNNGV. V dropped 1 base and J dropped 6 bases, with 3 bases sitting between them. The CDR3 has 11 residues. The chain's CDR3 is CASSLASEAFF. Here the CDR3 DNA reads TGTGCCAGCAGCTTAGCTTCTGAAGCTTTCTTT.

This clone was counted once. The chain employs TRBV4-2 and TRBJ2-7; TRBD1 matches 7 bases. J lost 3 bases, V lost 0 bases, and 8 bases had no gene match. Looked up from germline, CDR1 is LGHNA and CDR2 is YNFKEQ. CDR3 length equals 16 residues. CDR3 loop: CASSQDRVRGRYEQYF. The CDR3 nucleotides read TGTGCCAGCAGCCAAGATAGAGTGAGGGGGCGCTACGAGCAGTACTTC.

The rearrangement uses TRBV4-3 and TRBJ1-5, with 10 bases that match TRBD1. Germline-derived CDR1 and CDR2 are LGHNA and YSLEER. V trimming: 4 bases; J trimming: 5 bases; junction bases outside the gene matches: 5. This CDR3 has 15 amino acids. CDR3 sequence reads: CASSRETGGYQPQHF. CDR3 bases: TGCGCCAGCAGCCGCGAGACAGGGGGCTATCAGCCCCAGCATTTT.

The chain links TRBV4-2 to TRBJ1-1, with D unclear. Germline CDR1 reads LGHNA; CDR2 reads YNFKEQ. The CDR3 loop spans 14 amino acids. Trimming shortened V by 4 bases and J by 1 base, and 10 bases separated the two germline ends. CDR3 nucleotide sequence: TGTGCCAGCAGCCTTCGCGAGGGGAACACTGAAGCTTTCTTT. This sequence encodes CASSLREGNTEAFF.

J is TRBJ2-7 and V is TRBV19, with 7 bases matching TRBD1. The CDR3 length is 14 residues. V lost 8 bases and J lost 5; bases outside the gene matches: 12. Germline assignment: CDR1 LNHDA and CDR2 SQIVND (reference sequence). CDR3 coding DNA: TGTGCCAGTGGGGACAAGGACAGGAGAAACGAGCAGTACTTC. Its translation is CASGDKDRRNEQYF.

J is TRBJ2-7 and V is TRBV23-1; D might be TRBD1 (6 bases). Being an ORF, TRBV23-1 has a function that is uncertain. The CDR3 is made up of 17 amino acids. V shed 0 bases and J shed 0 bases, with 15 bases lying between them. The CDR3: CASSQSETGQRSYEQYF. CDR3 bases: TGCGCCAGCAGTCAATCGGAAACAGGGCAACGCTCCTACGAGCAGTACTTC.